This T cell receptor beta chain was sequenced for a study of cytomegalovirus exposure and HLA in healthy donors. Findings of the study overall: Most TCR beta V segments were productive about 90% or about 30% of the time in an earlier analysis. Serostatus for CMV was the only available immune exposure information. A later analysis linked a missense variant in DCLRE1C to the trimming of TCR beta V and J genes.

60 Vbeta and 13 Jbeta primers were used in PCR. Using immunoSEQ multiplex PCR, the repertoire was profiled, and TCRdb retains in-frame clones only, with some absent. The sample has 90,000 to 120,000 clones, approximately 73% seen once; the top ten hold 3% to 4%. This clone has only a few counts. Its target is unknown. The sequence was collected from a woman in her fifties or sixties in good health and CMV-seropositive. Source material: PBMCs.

The CDR3 coding sequence is TGTGCCAGCTCACCATACTCTGGAAACACCATATATTTT. This encodes CASSPYSGNTIYF. The chain carries TRBV18 and TRBJ1-3; D is uncertain. Germline lookup yields CDR1 KGHSH and CDR2 LQKENI. Trimming stripped 2 bases from V and 0 bases from J, with 2 bases between. This CDR3 comprises 13 residues.